This T cell receptor (beta chain) derives from a study of blood T cell repertoires in COVID-19. In the study overall: Italy, Spain and the United States were the sources of the convalescent and acute COVID-19 samples. In each case, the material was cDNA or gDNA derived from T cells, B-cell-depleted T cells, or PBMCs.

In the original workflow: Amplified reference gene primers provided the basis for estimating nucleated cell counts. Sequencing was performed with immunoSEQ multiplex PCR; in TCRdb, only in-frame clones are kept and a portion is missing. The D gene and trimming were derived from the DNA, and the V and J assignments and clone size from that table. This sample has about 250,000 clones, with approximately 85% found just once. The material sequenced was peripheral blood. The sequence was collected from a man aged 45-65 years with COVID-19, enrolled during active disease.

CDR3 in amino acids: CASSLLGAQGNQPQHF. DNA of the CDR3: TGTGCCAGCAGTTTATTGGGGGCGCAGGGCAATCAGCCCCAGCATTTT. This chain uses TRBV27 with TRBJ1-5; maybe TRBD1 (6 bases). Germline loops: CDR1 MNHEY, CDR2 SMNVEV (reference sequence). This CDR3 contains 16 residues. Trimming pared 1 base from V and 2 bases from J, leaving 12 bases between.